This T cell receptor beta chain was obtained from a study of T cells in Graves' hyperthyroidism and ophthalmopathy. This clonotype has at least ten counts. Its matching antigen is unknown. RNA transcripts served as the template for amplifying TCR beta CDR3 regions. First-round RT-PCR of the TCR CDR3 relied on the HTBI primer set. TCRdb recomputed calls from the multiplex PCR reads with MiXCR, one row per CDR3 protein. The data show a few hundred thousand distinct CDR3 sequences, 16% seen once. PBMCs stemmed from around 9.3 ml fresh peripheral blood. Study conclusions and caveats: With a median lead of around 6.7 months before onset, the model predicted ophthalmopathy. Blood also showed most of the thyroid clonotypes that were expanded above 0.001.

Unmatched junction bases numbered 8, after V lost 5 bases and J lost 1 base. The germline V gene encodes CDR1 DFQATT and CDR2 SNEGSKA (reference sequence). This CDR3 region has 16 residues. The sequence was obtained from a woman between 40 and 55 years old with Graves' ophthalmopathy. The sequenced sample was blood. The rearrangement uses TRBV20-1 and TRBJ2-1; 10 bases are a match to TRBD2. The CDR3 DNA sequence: TGCAGTGCTGTAACTAGCGGGAAGACGTCCTACAATGAGCAGTTCTTC. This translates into CSAVTSGKTSYNEQFF.